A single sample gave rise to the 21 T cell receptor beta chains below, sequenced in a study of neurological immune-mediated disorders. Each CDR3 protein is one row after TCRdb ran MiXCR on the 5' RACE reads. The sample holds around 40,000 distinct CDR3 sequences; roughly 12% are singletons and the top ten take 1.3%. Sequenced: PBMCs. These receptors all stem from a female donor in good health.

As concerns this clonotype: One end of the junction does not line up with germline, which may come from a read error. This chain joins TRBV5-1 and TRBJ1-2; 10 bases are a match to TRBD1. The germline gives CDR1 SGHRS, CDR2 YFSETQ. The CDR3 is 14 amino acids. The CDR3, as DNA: TGCGCCAGCGGCCAAGACAGGGGGCGACAGGGCTATAACTTC. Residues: CASGQDRGRQGYNF.

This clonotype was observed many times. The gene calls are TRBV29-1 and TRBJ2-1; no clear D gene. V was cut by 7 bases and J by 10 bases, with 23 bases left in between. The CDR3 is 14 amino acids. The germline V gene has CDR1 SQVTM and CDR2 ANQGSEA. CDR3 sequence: CSAGGSEPAVEQFF. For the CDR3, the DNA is TGCAGCGCGGGTGGCTCTGAACCGGCCGTCGAGCAGTTCTTC.

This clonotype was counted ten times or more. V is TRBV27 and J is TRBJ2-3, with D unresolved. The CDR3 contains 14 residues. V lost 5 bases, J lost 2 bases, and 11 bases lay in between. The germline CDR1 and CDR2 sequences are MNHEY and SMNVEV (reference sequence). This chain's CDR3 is CASSQLLYTDTQYF. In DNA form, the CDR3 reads TGTGCCAGCAGTCAACTCCTATACACAGATACGCAGTATTTT.

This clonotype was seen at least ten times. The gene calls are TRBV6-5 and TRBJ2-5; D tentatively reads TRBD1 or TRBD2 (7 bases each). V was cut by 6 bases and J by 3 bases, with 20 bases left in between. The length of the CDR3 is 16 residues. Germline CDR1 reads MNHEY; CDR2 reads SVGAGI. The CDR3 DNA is TGTGCCAGCAGCGGCGCGGGCCAGGGGGGGAAAGAGACCCAGTACTTC. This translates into CASSGAGQGGKETQYF.

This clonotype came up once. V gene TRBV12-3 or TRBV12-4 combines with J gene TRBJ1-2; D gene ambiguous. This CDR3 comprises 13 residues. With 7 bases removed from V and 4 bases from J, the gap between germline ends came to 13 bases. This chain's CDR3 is CASNPGVTYGYTF. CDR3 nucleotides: TGTGCCAGCAATCCCGGTGTGACCTATGGCTACACCTTC.

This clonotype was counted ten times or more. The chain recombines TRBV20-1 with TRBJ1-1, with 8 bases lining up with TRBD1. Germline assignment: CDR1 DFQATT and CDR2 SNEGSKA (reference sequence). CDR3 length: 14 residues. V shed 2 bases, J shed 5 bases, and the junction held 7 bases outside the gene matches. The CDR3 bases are TGCAGTGCTAGAACACCACAGGGGGAGACTGAAGCTTTCTTT. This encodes CSARTPQGETEAFF.

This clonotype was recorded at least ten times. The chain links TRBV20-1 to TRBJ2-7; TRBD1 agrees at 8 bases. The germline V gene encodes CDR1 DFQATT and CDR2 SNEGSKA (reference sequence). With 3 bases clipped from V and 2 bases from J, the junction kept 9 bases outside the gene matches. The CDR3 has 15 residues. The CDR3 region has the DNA TGCAGTGCTAGGACCGCCGGGACAGGACCCTACGAGCAGTACTTC. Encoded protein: CSARTAGTGPYEQYF.

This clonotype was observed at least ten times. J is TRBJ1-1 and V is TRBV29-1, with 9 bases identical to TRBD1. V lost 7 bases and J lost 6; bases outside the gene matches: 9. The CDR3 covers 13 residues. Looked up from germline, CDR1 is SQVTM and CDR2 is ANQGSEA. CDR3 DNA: TGCAGCGAAGTGACAGGGGGAGTTTCTGAAGCTTTCTTT. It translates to CSEVTGGVSEAFF.

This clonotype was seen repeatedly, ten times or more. The CDR3 loop is CASHDQQLDTQYF. The CDR3 nucleotides read TGTGCCAGCCACGACCAACAGTTAGATACGCAGTATTTT. The rearrangement links TRBV5-6 to TRBJ2-3, with unresolved D. The V and J ends lost 7 bases and 5 bases respectively, with 14 bases between them. Germline loops: CDR1 SGHDT, CDR2 YYEEEE. The CDR3 runs to 13 residues. The variable domain in full, with the rest retrieved from reference TRBV5-6 and TRBJ2-3, is DAGVTQSPTHLIKTRGQQVTLRCSPKSGHDTVSWYQQALGQGPQFIFQYYEEEERQRGNFPDRFSGHQFPNYSSELNVNALLLGDSALYLCASHDQQLDTQYFGPGTRLTVL.

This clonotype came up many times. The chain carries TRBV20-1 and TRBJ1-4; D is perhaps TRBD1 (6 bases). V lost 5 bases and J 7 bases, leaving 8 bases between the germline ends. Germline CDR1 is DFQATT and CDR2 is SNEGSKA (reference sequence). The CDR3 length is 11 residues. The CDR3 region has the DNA TGCAGTGCTTCAGGGGTTGAAAAACTGTTTTTT. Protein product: CSASGVEKLFF.

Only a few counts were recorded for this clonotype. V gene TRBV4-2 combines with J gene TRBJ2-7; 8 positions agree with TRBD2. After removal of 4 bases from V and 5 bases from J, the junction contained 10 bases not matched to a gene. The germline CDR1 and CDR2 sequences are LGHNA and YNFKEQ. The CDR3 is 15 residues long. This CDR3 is CASSPGGSGSNEQYF. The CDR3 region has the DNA TGTGCCAGCAGCCCGGGTGGGAGCGGGAGTAACGAGCAGTACTTC.

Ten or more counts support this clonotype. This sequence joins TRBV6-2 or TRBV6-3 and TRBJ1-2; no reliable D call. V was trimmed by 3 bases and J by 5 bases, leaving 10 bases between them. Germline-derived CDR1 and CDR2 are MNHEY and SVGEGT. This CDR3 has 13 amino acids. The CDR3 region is CASSYVVSYGYTF. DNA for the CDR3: TGTGCCAGCAGTTATGTGGTTTCATATGGCTACACCTTC.

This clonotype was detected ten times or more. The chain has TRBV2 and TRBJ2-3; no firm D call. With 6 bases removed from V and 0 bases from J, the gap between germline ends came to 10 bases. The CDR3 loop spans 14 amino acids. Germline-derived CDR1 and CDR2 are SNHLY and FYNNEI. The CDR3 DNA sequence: TGTGCCAGCAGATCGAGTACTAGCACAGATACGCAGTATTTT. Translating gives CASRSSTSTDTQYF.

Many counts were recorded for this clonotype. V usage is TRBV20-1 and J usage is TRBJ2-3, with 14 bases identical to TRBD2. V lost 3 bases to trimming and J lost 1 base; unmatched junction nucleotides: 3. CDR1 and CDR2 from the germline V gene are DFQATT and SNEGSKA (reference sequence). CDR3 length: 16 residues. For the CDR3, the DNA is TGCAGTGCTAGGGGACTAGCGGGAGAGGGCACAGATACGCAGTATTTT. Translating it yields CSARGLAGEGTDTQYF.

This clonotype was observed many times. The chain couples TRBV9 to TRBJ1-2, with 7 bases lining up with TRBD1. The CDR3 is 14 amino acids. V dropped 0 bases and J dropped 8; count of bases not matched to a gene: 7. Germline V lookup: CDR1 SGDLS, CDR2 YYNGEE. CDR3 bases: TGTGCCAGCAGCGTAGCAGGGACAGTCGAAGGCTACACCTTC. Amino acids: CASSVAGTVEGYTF.

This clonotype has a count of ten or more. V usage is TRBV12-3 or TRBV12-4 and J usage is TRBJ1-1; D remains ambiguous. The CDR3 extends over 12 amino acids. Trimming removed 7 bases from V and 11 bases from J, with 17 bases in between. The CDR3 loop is CASTRGGWEAFF. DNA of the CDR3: TGTGCCAGCACCCGGGGAGGTTGGGAGGCTTTCTTT.

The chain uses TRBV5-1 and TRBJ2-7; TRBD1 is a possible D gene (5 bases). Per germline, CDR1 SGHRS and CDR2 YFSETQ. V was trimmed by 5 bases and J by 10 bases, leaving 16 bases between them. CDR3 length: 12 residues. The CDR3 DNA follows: TGCGCCAGCAGAATAACAGGAGCCGAACAGTACTTC. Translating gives CASRITGAEQYF.

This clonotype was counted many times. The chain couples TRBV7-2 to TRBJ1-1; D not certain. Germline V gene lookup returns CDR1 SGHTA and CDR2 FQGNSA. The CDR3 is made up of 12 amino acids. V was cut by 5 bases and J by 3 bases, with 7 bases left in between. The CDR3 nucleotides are TGTGCCAGCAGCGGAAGCTACACTGAAGCTTTCTTT. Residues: CASSGSYTEAFF.

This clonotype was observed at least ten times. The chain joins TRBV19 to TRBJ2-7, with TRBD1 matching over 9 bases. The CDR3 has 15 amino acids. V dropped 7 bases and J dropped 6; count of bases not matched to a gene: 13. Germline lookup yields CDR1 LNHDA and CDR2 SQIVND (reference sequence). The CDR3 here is CASNAQGAVLSEQYF. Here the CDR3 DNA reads TGTGCCAGTAATGCACAGGGGGCCGTGCTATCCGAGCAGTACTTC.

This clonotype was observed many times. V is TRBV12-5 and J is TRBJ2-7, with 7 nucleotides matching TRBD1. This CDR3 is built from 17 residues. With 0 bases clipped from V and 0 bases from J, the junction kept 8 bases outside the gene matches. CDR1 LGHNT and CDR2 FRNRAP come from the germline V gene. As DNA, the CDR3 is TGTGCTAGTGGTTTGGTACGTCTCGGGACAGACTCCTACGAGCAGTACTTC. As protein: CASGLVRLGTDSYEQYF.

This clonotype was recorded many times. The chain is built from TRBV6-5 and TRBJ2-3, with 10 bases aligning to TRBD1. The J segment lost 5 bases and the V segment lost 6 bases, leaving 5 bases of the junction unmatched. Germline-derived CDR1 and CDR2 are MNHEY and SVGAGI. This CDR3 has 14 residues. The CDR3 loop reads CASRVTGGGDTQYF. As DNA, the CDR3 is TGTGCCAGCAGGGTGACAGGGGGCGGAGATACGCAGTATTTT.